These 27 T cell receptor beta chains were all obtained from the same sample, sequenced in a study of regulatory T cells. General study results and limits: Hydrophobic residues at CDR3 positions 6 and 7 were enriched in conventional CD4+ T cells of CD3G-deficient patients.

Their antigens are not known. The PCR used 52 TRBV and 13 TRBJ primers. Method: immunoSEQ multiplex PCR; TCRdb's copy keeps in-frame clones and lacks some. The sample holds about 23,000 clones, 70% to 90% seen once. The sequenced sample was conventional CD4+ T cells sorted from blood. Receptors were obtained from a child younger than 18 with CD3G deficiency.

J is TRBJ2-3 and V is TRBV7-8; TRBD2 agrees at 10 bases. Trimming at V came to 4 bases and at J to 3 bases, leaving 4 bases not matched to a gene. The germline gives CDR1 SGHVS, CDR2 FQNEAQ. The CDR3 covers 15 residues. CDR3 residues: CASSSSGSRTDTQYF. Here the CDR3 DNA reads TGTGCCAGCAGCTCTAGCGGGAGCCGGACAGATACGCAGTATTTT.

V gene TRBV23-1 combines with J gene TRBJ2-7; TRBD1 matches at 7 bases. TRBV23-1 is labeled an ORF, and its function is uncertain. V lost 4 bases to trimming and J lost 2 bases; unmatched junction nucleotides: 5. This CDR3 has 14 residues. The CDR3 bases are TGCGCCAGCAGTCTCGGGACAGAAACCTACGAGCAGTACTTC. It specifies CASSLGTETYEQYF.

The chain uses TRBV28 and TRBJ1-1, with D uncertain. CDR1 is MDHEN and CDR2 is SYDVKM in the germline V gene. V was pared by 5 bases and J by 2 bases, with 9 bases between. The length of the CDR3 is 13 residues. CDR3 amino acids: CASSRPPNTEAFF. CDR3 bases: TGTGCCAGCAGTCGTCCCCCTAACACTGAAGCTTTCTTT.

V gene TRBV28 combines with J gene TRBJ2-1; 13 bases agree with TRBD2. This CDR3 contains 18 residues. CDR1 and CDR2 from the germline V gene are MDHEN and SYDVKM. After removal of 4 bases from V and 6 bases from J, the junction contained 12 bases not matched to a gene. For the CDR3, the DNA is TGTGCCAGCAGTTCTCCGTATGGGACTAGCGGGACGTTCAATGAGCAGTTCTTC. Translated, it gives CASSSPYGTSGTFNEQFF.

In this sample, this clone turned up a few times. The chain is built from TRBV28 and TRBJ2-7, with 9 bases aligning to TRBD1. The germline V gene has CDR1 MDHEN and CDR2 SYDVKM. V lost 5 bases and J lost 4; bases outside the gene matches: 18. The CDR3 consists of 18 residues. The CDR3: CASSLGQGRLGGSYEQYF. The CDR3 DNA reads as TGTGCCAGCAGTCTTGGACAGGGGCGACTAGGTGGATCTTACGAGCAGTACTTC.

The CDR3 loop reads CASSEAWTSGRRYEQYF. CDR3 DNA: TGTGCCAGCAGTGAAGCCTGGACTAGCGGGAGAAGGTACGAGCAGTACTTC. The chain joins TRBV6-1 to TRBJ2-7, with 13 bases lining up with TRBD2. CDR3 length: 17 residues. V gave up 0 bases and J gave up 4 bases; unmatched junction bases: 6. Germline V gives CDR1 MNHNS, CDR2 SASEGT.

The rearrangement uses TRBV5-1 and TRBJ2-5, with D unclear. Germline CDR1 and CDR2: SGHRS and YFSETQ. The CDR3 is 13 residues long. V was clipped by 0 bases and J by 5 bases, with 8 bases between them. This CDR3 reads CASSLVGRETQYF. The CDR3, as DNA: TGCGCCAGCAGCTTGGTGGGTAGGGAGACCCAGTACTTC. Complete variable domain (other parts from reference TRBV5-1 and TRBJ2-5): KAGVTQTPRYLIKTRGQQVTLSCSPISGHRSVSWYQQTPGQGLQFLFEYFSETQRNKGNFPGRFSGRQFSNSRSEMNVSTLELGDSALYLCASSLVGRETQYFGPGTRLLVL.

This rearrangement joins TRBV6-1 to TRBJ1-1; TRBD1 is a possible D gene (5 bases). CDR3 length: 14 amino acids. Trimming took off 3 bases at V and 1 base at J, with 9 bases between the two ends. Germline V lookup: CDR1 MNHNS, CDR2 SASEGT. CDR3 in amino acids: CASSEPGTNTEAFF. The CDR3, as DNA: TGTGCCAGCAGTGAGCCAGGGACGAACACTGAAGCTTTCTTT.

A word on this clone: The final CDR3 position lacks the conserved phenylalanine or tryptophan, pointing to a likely read error. The DNA is omitted, as the CDR3 cannot be located on it reliably, and the CDR3 follows TCRdb's listing. The rearrangement joins TRBV15 to TRBJ2-7; TRBD1, the table's D call, lacks a check against the DNA. Both ends counted, the CDR3 spans 12 residues. Germline lookup yields CDR1 LNHNV and CDR2 YYDKDF (reference sequence). CDR3 region: CATSRPRQGPGD.

A single count supports this clone. The chain combines TRBV7-9 with TRBJ2-5; D may be TRBD1 (6 bases). Germline V gene lookup returns CDR1 SEHNR and CDR2 FQNEAQ (reference sequence). The CDR3 extends over 15 amino acids. Trimming took 5 bases from V and 5 from J, leaving 18 bases between them. CDR3 nucleotide sequence: TGTGCCAGCAGCCCGGCGACAGGCCAGAGGGAGACCCAGTACTTC. Translating it yields CASSPATGQRETQYF. Complete variable domain (other parts from reference TRBV7-9 and TRBJ2-5): DTGVSQNPRHKITKRGQNVTFRCDPISEHNRLYWYRQTLGQGPEFLTYFQNEAQLEKSRLLSDRFSAERPKGSFSTLEIQRTEQGDSAMYLCASSPATGQRETQYFGPGTRLLVL.

The table lists this clone with a count of one. The rearrangement uses TRBV28 and TRBJ1-2; the match to TRBD1 covers 7 bases. Germline loops: CDR1 MDHEN, CDR2 SYDVKM. V trimming: 2 bases; J trimming: 4 bases; junction bases outside the gene matches: 4. This CDR3 region has 14 residues. CDR3 protein: CASSLISGGYGYTF. The CDR3 nucleotides are TGTGCCAGCAGTTTAATTTCAGGGGGCTATGGCTACACCTTC.

The CDR3 nucleotides read TGCGCCAGCAGCTTGGGATCTCGAGGGGTAAAGAACACTGAAGCTTTCTTT. Its translation: CASSLGSRGVKNTEAFF. V gene TRBV5-1 combines with J gene TRBJ1-1; a possible D gene is TRBD1 (5 bases). V lost 0 bases and J lost 1, with 16 bases in between. Germline loops: CDR1 SGHRS, CDR2 YFSETQ. This CDR3 comprises 17 residues.

This chain uses TRBV10-2 with TRBJ2-7; D gene unclear. Germline CDR1 is WSHSY and CDR2 is SAAADI. V was cut by 3 bases and J by 3 bases, with 15 bases left in between. The CDR3 extends over 15 amino acids. The CDR3 reads CASSDVLDPRYEQYF. In nucleotides, the CDR3 is TGCGCCAGCAGTGACGTTCTAGATCCCCGCTACGAGCAGTACTTC.

The chain couples TRBV28 to TRBJ2-4, with 11 bases lining up with TRBD2. V lost 6 bases and J lost 0; bases outside the gene matches: 7. The germline gives CDR1 MDHEN, CDR2 SYDVKM. This CDR3 has 17 amino acids. CDR3 sequence: CASSPTSGALAKNIQYF. CDR3 DNA: TGTGCCAGCAGCCCGACTAGCGGGGCGCTAGCCAAAAACATTCAGTACTTC.

The chain employs TRBV28 and TRBJ2-7; 9 nucleotides line up with TRBD2. V gave up 2 bases and J gave up 2 bases; unmatched junction bases: 4. This CDR3 has 15 amino acids. CDR1 MDHEN and CDR2 SYDVKM come from the germline V gene. CDR3 loop: CASSLRGGGAYEQYF. The CDR3 bases are TGTGCCAGCAGTTTACGCGGGGGGGGTGCCTACGAGCAGTACTTC.

This chain connects TRBV28 to TRBJ2-7; 8 bases align to TRBD1. The V and J ends lost 4 bases and 7 bases, in that order; junction bases with no gene match: 15. This CDR3 comprises 16 residues. Germline CDR1 MDHEN, CDR2 SYDVKM. The CDR3 is CASSSLWTGPRWEQYF. The CDR3 DNA is TGTGCCAGCAGTTCTCTCTGGACAGGGCCCCGGTGGGAGCAGTACTTC. Combining the CDR3 with reference TRBV28 and TRBJ2-7 gives the whole variable domain DVKVTQSSRYLVKRTGEKVFLECVQDMDHENMFWYRQDPGLGLRLIYFSYDVKMKEKGDIPEGYSVSREKKERFSLILESASTNQTSMYLCASSSLWTGPRWEQYFGPGTRLTVT.

The chain links TRBV10-3 to TRBJ2-3; tentatively, D is TRBD1 (6 bases). This CDR3 is 16 amino acids long. Germline CDR1 ENHRY, CDR2 SYGVKD. V lost 8 bases, J lost 3 bases, and 21 bases lay in between. The CDR3 sequence: CAIGSGGARGTDTQYF. CDR3 coding DNA: TGTGCCATCGGAAGCGGAGGTGCGAGGGGGACAGATACGCAGTATTTT.

Written as DNA, the CDR3 is TGTGCCACCTCGAAGGGCGGGAACGTCTACAATGAGCAGTTCTTC. Translated, it gives CATSKGGNVYNEQFF. The V gene is TRBV6-1, the J gene TRBJ2-1; D is possibly TRBD2 (6 bases). Germline V gene sequence: CDR1 MNHNS, CDR2 SASEGT. The CDR3 is made up of 15 amino acids. V was trimmed by 10 bases and J by 3 bases, leaving 19 bases between them.

Only one count was recorded for this clone. This sequence joins TRBV28 and TRBJ2-4; 9 positions match TRBD1. CDR1 and CDR2 (germline): MDHEN, SYDVKM. Trimming cost V 5 bases and J 6 bases; bases outside gene matches: 8. The CDR3 extends over 15 amino acids. CDR3 sequence reads: CASSKIGTGRNIQYF. For the CDR3, the DNA is TGTGCCAGCAGTAAAATCGGGACAGGGAGAAACATTCAGTACTTC. Full variable domain (rest looked up from reference TRBV28 and TRBJ2-4): DVKVTQSSRYLVKRTGEKVFLECVQDMDHENMFWYRQDPGLGLRLIYFSYDVKMKEKGDIPEGYSVSREKKERFSLILESASTNQTSMYLCASSKIGTGRNIQYFGAGTRLSVL.

V and J are TRBV28 and TRBJ2-3; a weak D match, TRBD1 (5 bases). Germline lookup yields CDR1 MDHEN and CDR2 SYDVKM. V was pared by 5 bases and J by 6 bases, with 12 bases between. The CDR3 runs to 13 residues. The DNA for the CDR3 is TGTGCCAGCAGTAGGACACTGCGGGATACGCAGTATTTT. Protein sequence: CASSRTLRDTQYF.

CDR3 protein: CASSSRIWGGHEKLFF. CDR3 DNA sequence: TGTGCCAGCAGTTCGAGGATCTGGGGGGGCCATGAAAAACTGTTTTTT. This sequence joins TRBV28 and TRBJ1-4, with D perhaps matching TRBD1 (6 bases). The CDR3 consists of 16 residues. Deletions cut 4 bases from V and 6 bases from J, with 18 bases between. Germline lookup yields CDR1 MDHEN and CDR2 SYDVKM.

This chain links TRBV7-9 with TRBJ2-7, with TRBD1 identical over 7 bases. CDR3 length equals 13 residues. Trimming at V came to 1 base and at J to 7 bases, leaving 4 bases not matched to a gene. Germline assignment: CDR1 SEHNR and CDR2 FQNEAQ (reference sequence). The CDR3 sequence: CASSLGRGTEQYF. DNA of the CDR3: TGTGCCAGCAGCTTAGGCAGGGGGACAGAGCAGTACTTC.

V and J are TRBV5-1 and TRBJ1-1, with 8 bases identical to TRBD1. The CDR3 is 14 residues long. The germline gives CDR1 SGHRS, CDR2 YFSETQ. V was clipped by 3 bases and J by 7 bases; unmatched bases: 8. The CDR3 is CASSWGDGTGEAFF. In DNA, the CDR3 is TGCGCCAGCAGCTGGGGGGACGGGACAGGTGAAGCTTTCTTT.

The chain recombines TRBV19 with TRBJ1-1; D is unclear. Between the trimmed V and J ends, which lost 4 bases and 2 bases, there was a span of 11 bases. The CDR3 is made up of 14 amino acids. Germline V gene sequence: CDR1 LNHDA, CDR2 SQIVND (reference sequence). CDR3 nucleotide sequence: TGTGCCAGTAGTAGAGGACGGGTAAACACTGAAGCTTTCTTT. This sequence encodes CASSRGRVNTEAFF.

This rearrangement joins TRBV18 to TRBJ2-7; no firm D call. Deletions cut 2 bases from V and 1 base from J, with 9 bases between. The CDR3 has 14 residues. Germline CDR1 and CDR2: KGHSH and LQKENI. The DNA of the CDR3 is TGTGCCAGCTCACCATCTCCTGGATCCTACGAGCAGTACTTC. Translated: CASSPSPGSYEQYF.

CDR3 DNA: TGTGCCACCGGCCCCCCCAGCGGGTCCTACGAGCAGTACTTC. This gives the protein CATGPPSGSYEQYF. The V gene is TRBV9, the J gene TRBJ2-7; the D gene is possibly TRBD2 (6 bases). Germline V CDR1 and CDR2: SGDLS, YYNGEE. The length of the CDR3 is 14 residues. The V and J ends lost 9 bases and 1 base respectively, with 17 bases between them. Full variable domain (outside the CDR3, taken from reference TRBV9 and TRBJ2-7): DSGVTQTPKHLITATGQRVTLRCSPRSGDLSVYWYQQSLDQGLQFLIQYYNGEERAKGNILERFSAQQFPDLHSELNLSSLELGDSALYFCATGPPSGSYEQYFGPGTRLTVT.

The chain is built from TRBV30 and TRBJ1-1; D is unresolved. Germline CDR1 GTSNPN, CDR2 SVGIG (reference sequence). V lost 2 bases to trimming and J lost 5 bases, with 9 bases between them. The CDR3 has 12 residues. CDR3 residues: CAWSSGGTEAFF. CDR3 in DNA: TGTGCCTGGAGTTCCGGCGGAACTGAAGCTTTCTTT. The whole variable domain, filled in from reference TRBV30 and TRBJ1-1, reads SQTIHQWPATLVQPVGSPLSLECTVEGTSNPNLYWYRQAAGRGLQLLFYSVGIGQISSEVPQNLSASRPQDRQFILSSKKLLLSDSGFYLCAWSSGGTEAFFGQGTRLTVV.